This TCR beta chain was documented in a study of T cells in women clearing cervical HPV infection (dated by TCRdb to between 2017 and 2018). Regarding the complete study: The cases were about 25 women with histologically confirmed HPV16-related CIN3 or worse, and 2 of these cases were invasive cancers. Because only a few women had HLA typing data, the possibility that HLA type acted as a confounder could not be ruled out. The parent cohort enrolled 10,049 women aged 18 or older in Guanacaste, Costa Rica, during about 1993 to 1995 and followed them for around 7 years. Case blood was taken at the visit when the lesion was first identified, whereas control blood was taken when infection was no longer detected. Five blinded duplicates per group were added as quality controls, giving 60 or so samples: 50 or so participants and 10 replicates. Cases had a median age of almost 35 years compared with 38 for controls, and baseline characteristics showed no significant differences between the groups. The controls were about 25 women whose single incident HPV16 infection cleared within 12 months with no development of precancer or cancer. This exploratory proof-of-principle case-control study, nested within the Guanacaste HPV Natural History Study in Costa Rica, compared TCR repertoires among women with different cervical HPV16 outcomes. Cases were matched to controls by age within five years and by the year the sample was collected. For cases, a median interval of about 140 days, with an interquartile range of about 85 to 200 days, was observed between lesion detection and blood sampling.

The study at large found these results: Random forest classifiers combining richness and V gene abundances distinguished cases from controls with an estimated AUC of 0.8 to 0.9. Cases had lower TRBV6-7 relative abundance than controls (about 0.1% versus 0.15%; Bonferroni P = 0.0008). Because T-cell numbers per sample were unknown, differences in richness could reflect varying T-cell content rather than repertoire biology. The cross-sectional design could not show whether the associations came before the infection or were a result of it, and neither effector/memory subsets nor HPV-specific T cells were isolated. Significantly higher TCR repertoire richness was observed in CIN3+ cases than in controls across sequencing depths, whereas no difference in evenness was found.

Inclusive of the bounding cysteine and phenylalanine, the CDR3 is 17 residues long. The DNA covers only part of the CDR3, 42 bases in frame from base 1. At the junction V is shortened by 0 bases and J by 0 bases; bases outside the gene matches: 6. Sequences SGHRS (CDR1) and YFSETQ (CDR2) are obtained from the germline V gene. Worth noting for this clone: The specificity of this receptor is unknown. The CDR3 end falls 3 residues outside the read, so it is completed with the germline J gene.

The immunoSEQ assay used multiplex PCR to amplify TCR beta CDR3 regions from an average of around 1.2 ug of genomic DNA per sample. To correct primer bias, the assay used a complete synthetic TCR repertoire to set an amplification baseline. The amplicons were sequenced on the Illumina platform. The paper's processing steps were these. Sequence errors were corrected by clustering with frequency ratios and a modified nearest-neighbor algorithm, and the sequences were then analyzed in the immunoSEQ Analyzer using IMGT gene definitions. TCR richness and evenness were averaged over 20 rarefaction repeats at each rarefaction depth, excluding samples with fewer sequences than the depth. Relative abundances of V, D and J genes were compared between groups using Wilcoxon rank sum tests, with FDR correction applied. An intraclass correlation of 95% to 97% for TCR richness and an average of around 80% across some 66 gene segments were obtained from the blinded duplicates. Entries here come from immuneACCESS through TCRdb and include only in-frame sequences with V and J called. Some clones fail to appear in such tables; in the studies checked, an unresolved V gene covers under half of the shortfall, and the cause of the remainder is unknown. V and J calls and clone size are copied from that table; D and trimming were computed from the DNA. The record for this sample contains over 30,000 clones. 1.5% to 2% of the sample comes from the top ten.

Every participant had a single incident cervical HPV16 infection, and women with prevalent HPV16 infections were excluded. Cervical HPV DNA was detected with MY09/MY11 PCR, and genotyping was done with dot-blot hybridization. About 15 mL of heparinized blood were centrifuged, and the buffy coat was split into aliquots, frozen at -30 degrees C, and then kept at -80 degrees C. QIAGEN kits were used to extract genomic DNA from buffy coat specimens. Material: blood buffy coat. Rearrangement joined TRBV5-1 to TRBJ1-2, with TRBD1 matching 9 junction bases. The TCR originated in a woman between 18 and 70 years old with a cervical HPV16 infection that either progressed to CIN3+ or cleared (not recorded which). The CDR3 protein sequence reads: CASSLDGGTGTNYGYTF. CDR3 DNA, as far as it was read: TGCGCCAGCAGCTTGGACGGAGGGACAGGGACTAACTATGGC.